This TCR beta chain was identified during a study of cytomegalovirus exposure and HLA in healthy donors. Overall study findings and caveats: A later analysis linked a missense DCLRE1C variant to TCR beta V- and J-gene trimming.

Everyone who donated was a healthy bone marrow donor. This CDR3 has 14 residues. Per the germline V gene, CDR1 is SGHRS and CDR2 is YFSETQ. Trimming left V 5 bases short and J 2 bases short, with 11 bases between. As for this clone: The antigen remains undetermined.

PCR used 60 Vbeta primers and 13 Jbeta primers. Using immunoSEQ multiplex PCR, the repertoire was profiled, and TCRdb retains in-frame clones only, with some absent. The repertoire holds approximately 100,000 clones, with around three quarters as singletons. The clonotype comes from a man aged 35 to 55 in good health and CMV-seronegative. Sample: PBMCs. The V and J genes are TRBV5-1 and TRBJ1-5; D ambiguous. CDR3 loop: CASSGGPGNQPQHF. Here the CDR3 DNA reads TGCGCCAGCAGTGGAGGGCCCGGCAATCAGCCCCAGCATTTT. The complete variable domain, with remaining parts taken from reference TRBV5-1 and TRBJ1-5, reads KAGVTQTPRYLIKTRGQQVTLSCSPISGHRSVSWYQQTPGQGLQFLFEYFSETQRNKGNFPGRFSGRQFSNSRSEMNVSTLELGDSALYLCASSGGPGNQPQHFGDGTRLSIL.